Listed below are T cell receptor beta chains from one sample, sequenced in a study of Tregs in tolerant kidney transplant recipients. Profiling relied on immunoSEQ multiplex PCR, and the TCRdb table lists in-frame clones only, not all of them. The sample has about 52,000 clones, about 89% seen once. The input for sequencing was CD8+ T cells from blood (PBMCs), taken 24 months after the transplant. These receptors originate from a human patient who received a combined kidney and bone marrow transplant. The T cells may come from the graft donor. Each CDR3 is given with its conserved first and last residue. Clone size is not always given. Where it is, it says once, few, many or a class for expanded clones.

cdr3_length	clone_size	v_call	j_call	cdr3_aa
14	-	TRBV29-1	TRBJ2-1	CSVGTRGLYNEQFF
15	-	TRBV7-8	TRBJ2-7	CASSLGQGYAYEQYF
13	-	TRBV5-1	TRBJ1-2	CASSFGDVYGYTF
14	-	TRBV9	TRBJ1-2	CASSGTGGFYGYTF
16	-	TRBV5-7	TRBJ2-2	CASSQGLAGDSGELFF
15	once	TRBV6-5	TRBJ2-3	CASGLDAGSADTQYF
14	-	TRBV5-1	TRBJ1-3	CASSPQDREYTIYF
14	-	TRBV6-1	TRBJ2-5	CASSGQGARETQYF
15	-	TRBV27	TRBJ2-7	CASSSPGQGIYEQYF
14	-	TRBV6-6	TRBJ1-2	CASSYPGQANGYTF
17	-	TRBV9	TRBJ2-5	CASSPSGRVRPKETQYF
12	-	TRBV29-1	TRBJ2-7	CSGGTTNYEQYF
12	-	TRBV5-4	TRBJ1-3	CASSYSGNTIYF
15	-	TRBV28	TRBJ1-5	CASSLGPHSNQPQHF
14	-	TRBV11-2	TRBJ2-3	CASNTAGGTDTQYF
16	-	TRBV5-1	TRBJ1-2	CASSPILGSSNYGYTF
16	-	TRBV7-9	TRBJ1-3	CASSKQQGNEGNTIYF
14	-	TRBV7-9	TRBJ1-2	CASSSDRGLRGYTF
16	-	TRBV7-8	TRBJ2-2	CASRPTSGRGSGELFF
13	-	TRBV7-2	TRBJ2-7	CASSPGQPYEQYF
17	-	TRBV5-6	TRBJ2-1	CASRTTLGLAGGHEQFF
15	-	TRBV29-1	TRBJ2-2	CSVEAGDSNTGELFF
14	-	TRBV27	TRBJ2-5	CASQPRGAGETQYF
14	-	TRBV27	TRBJ1-2	CASTKDRGTYGYTF
17	-	TRBV19	TRBJ2-7	CASSPIDFGTGAYEQYF
15	-	TRBV27	TRBJ1-4	CASRRQTGGDEKLFF
16	-	TRBV4-1	TRBJ2-7	CASSQVPSGTHYEQYF
15	-	TRBV7-7	TRBJ2-1	CASSTGGASYNEQFF
14	-	TRBV27	TRBJ2-7	CASRLGGSPYEQYF
13	-	TRBV14	TRBJ2-7	CASSLLPVDEQYF
18	-	TRBV11-3	TRBJ2-1	CASSLEPTSGGVYNEQFF
17	-	TRBV27	-	CASSFLGTSGIGYEQYF
16	-	TRBV12-5	TRBJ2-7	CASGLLRQGPAYEQYF
13	-	TRBV29-1	TRBJ1-4	CSVETGGDEKLFF
15	-	TRBV15	TRBJ2-2	CATSSQSGLRVELFF
16	-	TRBV7-8	TRBJ2-7	CASSGPRDRVSYEQYF
13	-	TRBV19	TRBJ2-7	CASSVGTAYEQYF
16	-	TRBV27	TRBJ2-1	CASSLLTSGPGGEQFF
16	-	TRBV9	TRBJ2-2	CASSVEGQVVTGELFF
15	-	TRBV5-1	TRBJ2-7	CASSLVQGAVGEQYF
12	once	TRBV9	TRBJ1-2	CASSANSYGYTF